This is a list of T cell receptor beta chains from one sample in a study of cytomegalovirus exposure and HLA in healthy donors. Sequencing used immunoSEQ multiplex PCR; TCRdb keeps in-frame clones, though not all of them. Of 80,000 to 95,000 clones listed, about 94% were seen once; the top ten hold around 1.1%. Material for sequencing was PBMCs. Every receptor here comes from a woman aged 25-40 years in good health and CMV-seropositive. Both conserved end residues are part of each CDR3. A D gene is named only where the DNA matches it firmly. Only part of the rows carry a size: once, few, many, or a class if the clone is expanded.

>.|TRBV27|TRBD2|TRBJ2-1
TGTGCCAGCAGTCTCGGGACTAGCGGTTCCTACAATGAGCAGTTCTTC
CASSLGTSGSYNEQFF
>.|TRBV28|.|TRBJ2-1
TGTGCCAGCAGTTTACGTAGACAGGACGGGTTCTTC
CASSLRRQDGFF
>.|TRBV30|.|TRBJ2-5
TGTGCCTGGGTAGATAATAGAAAAGGAGGAGCGGAAGGAGAGACCCAGTACTTC
CAWVDNRKGGAEGETQYF
>.|TRBV29-1|.|TRBJ2-1
TGCAGCGTTGCTCCGGACTTAGGCGATGAGCAGTTCTTC
CSVAPDLGDEQFF
>.|TRBV30|TRBD2|TRBJ2-1
TGTGCCTGGAGTCGACCCGGGACTAGCGACTACAATGAGCAGTTCTTC
CAWSRPGTSDYNEQFF
>.|TRBV29-1|.|TRBJ1-1
TGCAGCACAAAGACAGGTATGAACACTGAAGCTTTCTTT
CSTKTGMNTEAFF
>.|TRBV30|.|TRBJ2-7
TGTGCCTGGAGTGTAGGCAGGGCGGCCTACGAGCAGTACTTC
CAWSVGRAAYEQYF
>.|TRBV5-6|TRBD2|TRBJ2-3
TGTGCCAGCAGCTTGGTCGGACTAGCGGGAGGGGCAGCAGATACGCAGTATTTT
CASSLVGLAGGAADTQYF
>.|TRBV4-3|.|TRBJ1-2
TGCGCCAGCAGCCAAGAATCGACCACAGGCTATGGCTACACCTTC
CASSQESTTGYGYTF
>.|TRBV6-1|.|TRBJ2-3
TGTGCCAGCAGTGAATTGTGGGCTTCAGATACGCAGTATTTT
CASSELWASDTQYF
>few|TRBV9|TRBD2|TRBJ2-5
TGTGCCAGCAGCGTAGGGCTAGCGGGACCACCCCTAGAGACCCAGTACTTC
CASSVGLAGPPLETQYF
>once|TRBV6-6|.|TRBJ1-1
TGTGCCAGCAGTTACTCATCATCCCCTAACACTAAAGCTTTCTTT
CASSYSSSPNTKAFF
>.|TRBV28|.|TRBJ1-1
TGTGCCAGCAGTTTTGCCAGGGGAATGGGATTT
CASSFARGMGF
>.|TRBV21-1|.|TRBJ2-7
TGTGCCAGCAGCGTTACCGGGACAGGGAAAGAGCAGTACTTC
CASSVTGTGKEQYF
>few|TRBV4-3|.|TRBJ2-7
TGCGCCAGCAGCCCAAGCATAGCCTACGAGCAGTACTTC
CASSPSIAYEQYF
>.|TRBV5-4|.|TRBJ2-6
TGTGCCAGCAGCCCCGAGGATGGGGCCAACGTCCTGACTTTC
CASSPEDGANVLTF
>.|TRBV5-1|TRBD2|TRBJ2-3
TGCGCCAGCAGCTCGGGACTAGCGGGAGTCTGGGGAACAGATACGCAGTATTTT
CASSSGLAGVWGTDTQYF
>.|TRBV7-2|.|TRBJ2-2
TGTGCCAGCAGCTTATACTACCGGGAGCTGTTTTTT
CASSLYYRELFF
>.|TRBV6-5|TRBD1|TRBJ1-2
TGTGCCAGCAGGGGGGGCGACAGGGTCCCGGTGGGCTACACCTTC
CASRGGDRVPVGYTF
>.|TRBV5-1|TRBD1|TRBJ1-1
TGCGCCAGCAGCTGGGGGGGGACAGGGTCCACCGAAGCTTTCTTT
CASSWGGTGSTEAFF
>few|TRBV7-2|.|TRBJ2-7
TGTGCCAGCAGCCAGGACTTGTTCTCCTACGAGCAGTACTTC
CASSQDLFSYEQYF
>.|TRBV11-2|TRBD1|TRBJ1-1
TGTGCCAGCAGCTTAGGATCATTCTGGGACAGGGTGAGCACTGAAGCTTTCTTT
CASSLGSFWDRVSTEAFF
>once|TRBV5-5|TRBD1|TRBJ1-4
TGTGCCAGCACCCCCGGGACAGGGGCTCGAAAACTGTTTTTT
CASTPGTGARKLFF
>.|TRBV7-2|TRBD2|TRBJ2-1
TGTGCCAGCAGCTTTCGACTAGCGGGATACAATGAGCAGTTCTTC
CASSFRLAGYNEQFF
>.|TRBV27|TRBD1|TRBJ2-7
TGTGCCAGCAGTCCAGGACAGGGAGGTTACTACGAGCAGTACTTC
CASSPGQGGYYEQYF